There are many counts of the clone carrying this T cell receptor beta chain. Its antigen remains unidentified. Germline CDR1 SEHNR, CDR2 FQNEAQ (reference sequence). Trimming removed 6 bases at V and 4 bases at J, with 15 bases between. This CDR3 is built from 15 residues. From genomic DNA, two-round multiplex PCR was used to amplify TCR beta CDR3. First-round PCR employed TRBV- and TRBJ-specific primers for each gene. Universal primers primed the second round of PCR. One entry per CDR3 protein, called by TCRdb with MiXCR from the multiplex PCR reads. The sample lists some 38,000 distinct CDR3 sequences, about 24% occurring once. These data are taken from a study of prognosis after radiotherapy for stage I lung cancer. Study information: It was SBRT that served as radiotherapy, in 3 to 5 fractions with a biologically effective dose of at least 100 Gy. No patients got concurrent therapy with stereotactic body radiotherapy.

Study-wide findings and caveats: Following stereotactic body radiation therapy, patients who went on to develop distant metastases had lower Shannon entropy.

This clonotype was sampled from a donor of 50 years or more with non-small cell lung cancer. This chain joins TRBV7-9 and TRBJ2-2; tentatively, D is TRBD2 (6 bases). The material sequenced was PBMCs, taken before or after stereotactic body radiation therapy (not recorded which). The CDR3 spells CASSRDSGGTGELFF. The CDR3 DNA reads TGTGCCAGCAGTCGGGACTCCGGGGGCACCGGGGAGCTGTTTTTT.